This T cell receptor beta chain was profiled in a study of T-cell reconstitution after alpha-beta-depleted transplantation in children. Preparation of the TCRbeta library involved a method that used unique molecular identifiers. TCRdb itself ran the PCR reads through MiXCR, one entry per CDR3 protein. The sample has over 550,000 distinct CDR3 sequences; 10% to 13% are singletons. V lost 2 bases to trimming and J lost 7 bases, with 14 bases between them. Per the germline V gene, CDR1 is SGHRS and CDR2 is YFSETQ. The CDR3 length is 14 residues. Sample: PBMCs from the stem cell graft donor, taken from the stem cell graft. The receptor comes from a human donor who donated a stem cell graft to a child with acute myeloid leukemia. The gene calls are TRBV5-1 and TRBJ2-3; D might be TRBD2 (6 bases). CDR3 residues: CASSFSGSSYTQYF. Written as DNA, the CDR3 is TGCGCCAGCAGCTTTTCCGGGAGCTCCTATACGCAGTATTTT.